This T cell receptor (beta chain) was identified in a study of shared clonotypes between healthy human individuals (dated by TCRdb to between 2020 and 2021). Background on the whole study: A few men and a couple of women, aged 18 to 49 years, made up the cohort. Blood TCR repertoires of five healthy adults were deeply sequenced to estimate repertoire size and the extent of clonotype sharing between individuals. Each donor's leukapheresis produced roughly between about 0.8 and 10 billion PBMCs. Different laboratories and diverse techniques were used to prepare libraries and sequence TCR repertoires, to increase sequencing depth and limit assay-specific biases.

Using the deep immunoSEQ assay, TCR CDR3 regions were amplified from genomic DNA by multiplex PCR. Extracted genomic DNA from each cell subset was spread evenly across all wells of several immunoSEQ 96-well plates, with each plate serving as a replicate. For unsorted PBMC, 250 to 350 ng genomic DNA, equal to tens of thousands of T cell genomes, was loaded into each replicate PCR. Unsorted PBMC genomic DNA was sequenced across ten immunoSEQ deep assay plates. The purified libraries were quantified using a Qubit 3.0 fluorometer, sized with a Bioanalyzer 2100, and then quantified again using the KAPA Library Quantification kit. A separate single-read 150-cycle Illumina NextSeq 550 flow cell was used to sequence each immunoSEQ 96-well plate. The authors processed their data as follows. Because the immunoSEQ output held only junctional sequences and lacked quality scores, the filtering could not match the filtering applied to full-length reads. To assign V/J genes and CDR3, sequences were annotated against IMGT germline references using PyIR, a Python wrapper for IgBLAST v1.9. Reads were filtered out if the reads had weak V/J assignments (E-value above 1e-6), no CDR3, stop codons, out-of-frame junctions, or ambiguous translated residues. V3J clonotypes were defined as sequences sharing an identical inferred V gene, J gene, and CDR3 amino acid sequence. Percentage overlap between repertoires was computed as shared unique clonotypes divided by the size of the smaller repertoire. RTK rarefaction, the Chao1 estimator, and Recon v2.1 estimates of unobserved clonotypes were used to assess repertoire richness. This is the immuneACCESS table as TCRdb keeps it, with only in-frame sequences that have V and J called. A part of the clones is gone; compared with another copy, unresolved V genes explain less than half, and the rest is unexplained. The D gene and trimming were derived from the DNA, and the V and J assignments and clone size from that table. The sample table holds fewer than 650,000 clones, of which approximately 80% were seen once. Over 10% of the sample goes to the ten largest clones.

Taken from cysteine to phenylalanine, the CDR3 has 13 residues. Solely the CDR3 DNA is kept, with 39 bases framed from the first base. The junction carries 6 bases between V and J, which are trimmed by 2 bases and 4 bases respectively. According to the germline V gene, CDR1 reads KGHSH and CDR2 reads LQKENI. The paper's findings and limits, for the study overall: Sampling was restricted to blood, and TCR repertoires in tissues likely differ from the TCR repertoires found in blood. The small number of donors limited the genetic and exposure-history diversity represented. Based on pairwise subsampling, the degree of clonotype sharing among donors was expected to be affected by sequencing depth.

This clone turned up a few times. What antigen it recognizes has not been identified. One base away there is no much larger clone; base qualities are not given. The sample carries other DNA sequences with the same CDR3. The donors were healthy, HIV-negative adults who had no recently reported acute infections or vaccinations. Every donor was a Caucasian adult living in Nashville, Tennessee, USA. For unsorted samples, tens of millions of PBMCs were counted, and genomic DNA was extracted using the QIAamp DNA Blood Mini kit. Blood was obtained by leukapheresis, after which PBMCs were separated by Ficoll-Histopaque density gradient centrifugation and cryopreserved in liquid nitrogen vapor phase.

Here the chain combines TRBV18 and TRBJ1-5; the D segment could be TRBD1, given 6 matching bases. The sample was PBMCs. This clonotype originated in a woman aged 40 to 50 in good health. Some clones in this sample may be carry-over from other donors' samples. The DNA sequence is given as TGTGCCAGCTCACCAGACAGGAATCAGCCCCAGCATTTT. The translation is CASSPDRNQPQHF.